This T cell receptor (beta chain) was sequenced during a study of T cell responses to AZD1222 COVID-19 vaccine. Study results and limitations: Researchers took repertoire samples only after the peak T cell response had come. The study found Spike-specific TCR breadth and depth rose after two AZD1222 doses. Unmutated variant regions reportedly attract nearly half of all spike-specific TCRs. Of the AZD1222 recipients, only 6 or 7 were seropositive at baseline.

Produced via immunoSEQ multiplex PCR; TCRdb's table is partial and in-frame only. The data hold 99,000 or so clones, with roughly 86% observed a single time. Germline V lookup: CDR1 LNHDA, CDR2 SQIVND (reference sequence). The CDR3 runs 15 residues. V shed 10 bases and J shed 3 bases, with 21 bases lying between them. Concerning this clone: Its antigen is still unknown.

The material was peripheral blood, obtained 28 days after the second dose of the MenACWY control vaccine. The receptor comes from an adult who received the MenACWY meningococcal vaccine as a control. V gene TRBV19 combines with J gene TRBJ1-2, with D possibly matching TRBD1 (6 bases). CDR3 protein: CATTGGWGADYGYTF. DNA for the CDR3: TGTGCCACGACCGGGGGTTGGGGGGCGGACTATGGCTACACCTTC.